The T cell receptor beta chain described here comes from a study of blood T cell repertoires in COVID-19 (TCRdb year 2020). As for the study more broadly: The collaborator samples originated in the United States, Italy and Spain and spanned the acute and convalescent phases of COVID-19. The prospective study material was composed of cDNA or gDNA derived from T cells, B-cell-depleted T cells, or PBMCs. Deeply sampled blood TCRbeta repertoires from subjects exposed to, actively infected with, or recovered from COVID-19 were included in the dataset. The samples were drawn from the first 160 participants of the ongoing ImmuneRACE study and from roughly 1,300 subjects provided by 6 global collaborators. Where HLA class I and class II types were available, the types were taken from metadata supplied by the sample provider, not from assay-based typing. A de-identified subject ID, COVID-19 status, age in years and sex were almost always included in the sample metadata. The repertoires were released in a freely available public database meant as a resource for research on the immune response to SARS-CoV-2. Findings and caveats that apply to the study as a whole: Clinical and demographic metadata were provided uncurated, with the amount varying by source and participant.

The immunoSEQ Assay, a bias-controlled multiplex PCR, was used to amplify TCRbeta CDR3 regions from genomic DNA. On the study's bioinformatics: The number of nucleated cells in each sample was estimated by amplification of reference gene primers within the assay. To quantify the absolute abundance of each unique TCRbeta CDR3 rearrangement, sequence reads were collapsed and filtered. For each sample, productive Simpson clonality was calculated as the square root of Simpson's diversity index across productive rearrangements. TCRdb stores this immuneACCESS table with in-frame sequences only. Part of the clones is absent; in the studies checked, under half of the shortfall reflects unresolved V genes, and no reason is known for the rest. V and J calls and clone size are given by that table; D and trimming were obtained from the DNA. Present in this sample are 100,000 or so clones, around 76% of which were seen just once. The ten largest clonotypes hold approximately 19% of the sample.

This clone was observed a handful of times. It lacks a known antigen. There are no base qualities to consult, and no much larger clone falls within one base. The CDR3 numbers 18 residues from cysteine through phenylalanine. Only CDR3 DNA is held: 54 bases, read in frame from base 1. V ends up 0 bases short and J 0 bases short, with an unmatched junction base count of 7. From a lookup of the germline V gene, CDR1 and CDR2 are SGHRS and YFSETQ. Whole blood was collected in K2EDTA tubes by collaborating institutions according to the institutions' own protocols. For TCRbeta analysis, collaborators shipped samples as frozen whole blood, isolated PBMCs, or DNA extracted from either of those sample types.

The sequence came from a woman aged 70-85 years with acute or convalescent COVID-19. The chain was built from TRBV5-1 and TRBJ2-2; TRBD2 fits 8 bases in the junction. Input material: peripheral blood. The CDR3 region reads CASSLVGRGDANTGELFF. Read as DNA, the sequence is TGCGCCAGCAGCTTGGTGGGGCGGGGGGACGCGAACACCGGGGAGCTGTTTTTT.